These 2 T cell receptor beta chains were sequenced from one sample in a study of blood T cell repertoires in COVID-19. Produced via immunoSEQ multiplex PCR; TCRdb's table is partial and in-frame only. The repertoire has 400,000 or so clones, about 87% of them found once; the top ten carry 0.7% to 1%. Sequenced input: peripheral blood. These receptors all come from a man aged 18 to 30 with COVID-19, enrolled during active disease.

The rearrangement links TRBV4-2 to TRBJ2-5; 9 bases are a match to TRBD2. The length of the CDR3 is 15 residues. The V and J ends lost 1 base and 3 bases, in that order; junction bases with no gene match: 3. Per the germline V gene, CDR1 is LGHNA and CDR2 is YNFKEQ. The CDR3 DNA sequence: TGTGCCAGCAGCCAAGGGGTAGCGGGGGAAGAGACCCAGTACTTC. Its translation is CASSQGVAGEETQYF.

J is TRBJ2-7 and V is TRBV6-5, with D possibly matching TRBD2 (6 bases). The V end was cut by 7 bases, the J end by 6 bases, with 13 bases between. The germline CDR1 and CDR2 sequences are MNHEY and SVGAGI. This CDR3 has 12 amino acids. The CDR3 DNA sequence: TGTGCCAGCATTAAAAGCGGGCGCGAGCAGTACTTC. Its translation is CASIKSGREQYF.